This is a list of T cell receptor beta chains from one sample in a study of blood T cell repertoires in COVID-19. Sequencing was performed with immunoSEQ multiplex PCR; in TCRdb, only in-frame clones are kept and a portion is missing. The repertoire holds roughly 120,000 clones, with 70% to 90% as singletons. The specimen was peripheral blood. The receptor source for this set is a man in his 60s with acute or convalescent COVID-19. The CDR3 runs from the conserved cysteine through the conserved F or W. D genes are given only for firm matches. The size entry is marked missing in some rows and otherwise reads once, few, many or a size class.

D,J,size,V,DNA,CDR3
.,TRBJ2-5,.,TRBV5-1,TGCGCCAGCAGCTTGACAAGCGGGTCACAAGAGACCCAGTACTTC,CASSLTSGSQETQYF
.,TRBJ2-1,.,TRBV7-2,TGTGCCAGCAGCTATGGACCAGGGGTTGGAAATGAGCAGTTCTTC,CASSYGPGVGNEQFF
TRBD1,TRBJ2-1,.,TRBV5-4,TGTGCCAGCGGACCGGGACAGGGGACCAATGAGCAGTTCTTC,CASGPGQGTNEQFF
TRBD2,TRBJ2-3,.,TRBV10-3,TGTGCCATCAGTGGCGCGGGGGGGTCCGATACGCAGTATTTT,CAISGAGGSDTQYF
.,TRBJ2-3,.,TRBV18,TGTGCCAGCTCACCGGAGGGCAAGGGCACAGATACGCAGTATTTT,CASSPEGKGTDTQYF
.,TRBJ1-2,.,TRBV12-3/TRBV12-4,TGTGCCAGCAGTCCACCCGTACCGGGTGGCTACACCTTC,CASSPPVPGGYTF
.,TRBJ1-3,.,TRBV15,TGTGCCACCAGCAGAGATAGGGGAACCGGAAACACCATATATTTT,CATSRDRGTGNTIYF
TRBD1,TRBJ2-4,.,TRBV5-1,TGCGCCAGCAGCCCTGGGGGGACAGGGGGCACCGTCGCTGCCAAAAACATTCAGTACTTC,CASSPGGTGGTVAAKNIQYF
TRBD2,TRBJ2-3,.,TRBV10-1,TGCGCCAGCAGTTTGATAGCGGGAGATACGCAGTATTTT,CASSLIAGDTQYF
TRBD2,TRBJ2-3,.,TRBV28,TGTGCCAGCAGCTCGGGGGGGTCTAGCACAGATACGCAGTATTTT,CASSSGGSSTDTQYF
TRBD2,TRBJ2-1,.,TRBV27,TGTGCCAGCATGGGCGGGGGGAATGAGCAGTTCTTC,CASMGGGNEQFF
.,TRBJ2-1,.,TRBV4-3,TGCGCCAGCAGCCAAGATTGGGCAGCTTCCTACAATGAGCAGTTCTTC,CASSQDWAASYNEQFF
TRBD1,TRBJ2-2,.,TRBV5-8,TGTGCCAGCAGCTGGATAGGGGGCGGAGTTGCCGGGGAGCTGTTTTTT,CASSWIGGGVAGELFF
TRBD1,TRBJ2-2,.,TRBV4-2,TGTGCCAGCAGCCAAAATACAGGGGGATACGACACCGGGGAGCTGTTTTTT,CASSQNTGGYDTGELFF
TRBD1,TRBJ2-7,once,TRBV4-2,TGTGCCAGCAGCCAAGGACAGGGGAGCTCCTACGAGCAGTACTTC,CASSQGQGSSYEQYF
TRBD2,TRBJ2-7,.,TRBV11-2,TGTGCCAGCAGCCCGTGGACTAGCGGGGGCCTCTCCTACGAGCAGTACTTC,CASSPWTSGGLSYEQYF
.,TRBJ1-1,few,TRBV5-8,TGTGCCAGCAGCTCCGGGACAAGGGCCCTGGGGACTGAAGCTTTCTTT,CASSSGTRALGTEAFF
TRBD2,TRBJ2-3,.,TRBV7-9,TGTGCCAGCAGCTACGACCTAGCGGGCACAGATACGCAGTATTTT,CASSYDLAGTDTQYF
.,TRBJ2-5,.,TRBV7-3,TGTGCCAGCAGCTCAAGGGGTAGGGAGACCCAGTACTTC,CASSSRGRETQYF
.,TRBJ2-5,.,TRBV3-1/TRBV3-2,TGTGCCAGCAGCCAAGCAGCTAGCAAGACCCAGTACTTC,CASSQAASKTQYF
TRBD2,TRBJ2-1,.,TRBV4-2,TGTGCCAGCAGCCGAGGCCGGACTAGCGGGACGAATGAGCAGTTCTTC,CASSRGRTSGTNEQFF
.,TRBJ2-2,few,TRBV7-9,TGTGCCAGCAGCTTAGTGGACATAGGCACCGGGGAGCTGTTTTTT,CASSLVDIGTGELFF
TRBD1,TRBJ2-7,.,TRBV9,TGTGCCAGCAGCCAAAAACCCCGAGGACAGGGAACTGGCGAGCAGTACTTC,CASSQKPRGQGTGEQYF
.,TRBJ2-5,.,TRBV6-4,TGTGCCAGCAGTAACGGCGGGACCCAGTACTTC,CASSNGGTQYF
TRBD2,TRBJ2-2,.,TRBV12-5,TGTGCTAGTGGTCGGTCTAGCGGGATCAATGGGGAGCTGTTTTTT,CASGRSSGINGELFF
.,TRBJ1-5,.,TRBV4-2,TGTGCCAGCAGCCAAAGCCCCCAGGGAAGCAATCAGCCCCAGCATTTT,CASSQSPQGSNQPQHF
.,TRBJ2-5,.,TRBV25-1,TGTGCCAGCAGTGGCTTCTCCACAGGGCGCGAGACCCAGTACTTC,CASSGFSTGRETQYF
.,TRBJ1-1,.,TRBV4-3,TGCGCCAGCAGCGTAGAGGTGGGCACTGAAGCTTTCTTT,CASSVEVGTEAFF
TRBD1,TRBJ2-7,.,TRBV15,TGTGCCACCCAACCCCGACAGGGCCCCTACGAGCAGTACTTC,CATQPRQGPYEQYF
.,TRBJ2-5,.,TRBV5-1,TGCGCCAGCAGCTTGAGCCTATCTCGGAGAGAGACCCAGTACTTC,CASSLSLSRRETQYF
TRBD1,TRBJ1-1,once,TRBV19,TGTGCCAGTACCCGGGACAGATCGAGTGAAGCTTTCTTT,CASTRDRSSEAFF
.,TRBJ1-5,once,TRBV5-8,TGTGCCAGCAGCGAAGGTCGCCGGGGCAATCAGCCCCAGCATTTT,CASSEGRRGNQPQHF
TRBD2,TRBJ2-7,.,TRBV7-2,TGTGCCAGCAGCCGTAGTAGCGGGAGCGTCTACGAGCAGTACTTC,CASSRSSGSVYEQYF
.,TRBJ2-1,.,TRBV28,TGTGCCAGCAGTTTGCGGAGCGCGAGAAATGAGCAGTTCTTC,CASSLRSARNEQFF
TRBD1,TRBJ2-7,.,TRBV3-1/TRBV3-2,TGTGCCAGCAGCCCCGTTATGTCTCCCCCGGGACAGGCTCTACGCGAGCAGTACTTC,CASSPVMSPPGQALREQYF
.,TRBJ1-1,.,TRBV5-1,TGCGCCAGCAGCTCCGCCGAAACTTCGACACCTGGGACTGAAGCTTTCTTT,CASSSAETSTPGTEAFF
.,TRBJ2-2,.,TRBV6-2/TRBV6-3,TGTGCCAGCAGCCCCCGGGACAGGGCCCCGGGAGGGCCAAACACCGGGGAGCTGTTTTTT,CASSPRDRAPGGPNTGELFF
TRBD2,TRBJ2-7,.,TRBV6-2/TRBV6-3,TGTGCCAGCAGCCGGCGGGAGATCTACGAGCAGTACTTC,CASSRREIYEQYF
.,TRBJ1-5,.,TRBV7-2,TGTGCCAGCAGTCACTTCCGGCAGCCCCAGCATTTT,CASSHFRQPQHF
.,TRBJ2-1,few,TRBV4-2,TGTGCCAGCAGCCAACGCGACAGGGGGGCTAGCGGGGCCCACAATGAGCAGTTCTTC,CASSQRDRGASGAHNEQFF
.,TRBJ1-5,.,TRBV19,TGTGCCACCGCACCGACTTTTCGGGGTTTGAGCAGCAATCAGCCCCAGCATTTT,CATAPTFRGLSSNQPQHF
TRBD1,TRBJ1-2,.,TRBV19,TGTGCCAGTAGTCCAGGGGGGAACTATCATGGCTACACCTTC,CASSPGGNYHGYTF
TRBD2,TRBJ2-3,.,TRBV7-3,TGTGCCAGCAACCCTAATAGCGGGAGCCGTCCAGATACGCAGTATTTT,CASNPNSGSRPDTQYF
TRBD2,TRBJ2-1,.,TRBV7-3,TGTGCCAGCAGCCCACTAGCGGGAGCGTCCTACAATGAGCAGTTCTTC,CASSPLAGASYNEQFF